This T cell receptor (beta chain) was identified during a study of response to subunit inactivated influenza vaccine. The V end was cut by 1 base, the J end by 2 bases, with 14 bases between. CDR1 is DFQATT, CDR2 SNEGSKA, per germline (reference sequence). The CDR3 runs to 15 residues. This clonotype was seen more than once but under ten times. TCRdb recomputed calls from the RT-PCR reads with MiXCR, one row per CDR3 protein. The repertoire holds 560,000 or so distinct CDR3 sequences, with under 9% as singletons. The rearrangement joins TRBV20-1 to TRBJ2-5, with D possibly being TRBD1 (6 bases). This TCR was sampled from a man between 50 and 70 years old who received an inactivated influenza vaccine. The specimen comprised PBMCs from blood, sampled 23 to 25 months after vaccination. The CDR3 here is CSARGVRDKQETQYF. CDR3 DNA: TGCAGTGCTAGAGGGGTACGGGACAAACAAGAGACCCAGTACTTC.